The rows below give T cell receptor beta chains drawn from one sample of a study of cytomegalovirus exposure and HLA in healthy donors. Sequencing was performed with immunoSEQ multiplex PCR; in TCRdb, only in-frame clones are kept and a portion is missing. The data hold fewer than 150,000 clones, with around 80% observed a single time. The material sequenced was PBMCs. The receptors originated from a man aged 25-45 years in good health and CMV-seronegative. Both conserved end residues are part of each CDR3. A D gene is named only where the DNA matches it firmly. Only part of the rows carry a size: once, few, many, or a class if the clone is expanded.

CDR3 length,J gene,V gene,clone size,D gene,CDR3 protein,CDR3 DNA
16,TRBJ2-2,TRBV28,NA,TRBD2,CASSPGAGGFSGELFF,TGTGCCAGCAGCCCTGGGGCGGGGGGGTTCTCCGGGGAGCTGTTTTTT
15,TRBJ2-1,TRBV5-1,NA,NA,CASSLGGNSYNEQFF,TGCGCCAGCAGCTTGGGAGGGAACTCCTACAATGAGCAGTTCTTC
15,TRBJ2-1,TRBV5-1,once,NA,CASSLTRSSYNEQFF,TGCGCCAGCAGCTTGACCCGGAGCTCCTACAATGAGCAGTTCTTC
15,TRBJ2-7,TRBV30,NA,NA,CAWSEPTTGPYEQYF,TGTGCCTGGAGTGAGCCAACGACGGGTCCCTACGAGCAGTACTTC
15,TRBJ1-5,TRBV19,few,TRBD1,CASIGAQGVNQPQHF,TGTGCCAGTATAGGCGCGCAGGGGGTAAATCAGCCCCAGCATTTT
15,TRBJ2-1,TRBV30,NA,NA,CAWQEEGSPYNEQFF,TGTGCCTGGCAAGAGGAAGGGAGCCCCTACAATGAGCAGTTCTTC
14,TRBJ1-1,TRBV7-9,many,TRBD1,CASSPGQGITEAFF,TGTGCCAGCAGCCCGGGACAGGGGATCACTGAAGCTTTCTTT
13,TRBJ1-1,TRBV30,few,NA,CASLRQWNTEAFF,TGTGCCTCGCTCAGACAGTGGAACACTGAAGCTTTCTTT
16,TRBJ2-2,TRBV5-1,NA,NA,CASSSTNTGSTGELFF,TGCGCCAGCAGCTCTACTAACACCGGTAGCACCGGGGAGCTGTTTTTT
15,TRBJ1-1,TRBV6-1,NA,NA,CASSEARLMNTEAFF,TGTGCCAGCAGTGAAGCTCGACTCATGAACACTGAAGCTTTCTTT
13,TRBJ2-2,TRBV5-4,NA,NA,CASSFDSTGELFF,TGTGCCAGCAGCTTTGACTCTACCGGGGAGCTGTTTTTT
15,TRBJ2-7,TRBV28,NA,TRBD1,CASSPTDRVSYEQYF,TGTGCCAGCAGTCCCACGGACAGGGTCTCCTACGAGCAGTACTTC
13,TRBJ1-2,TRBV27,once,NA,CASSPQGPYGYTF,TGTGCCAGCAGTCCCCAGGGGCCTTATGGCTACACCTTC
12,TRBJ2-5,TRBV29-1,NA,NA,CSVAGLQETQYF,TGCAGCGTTGCGGGACTTCAAGAGACCCAGTACTTC
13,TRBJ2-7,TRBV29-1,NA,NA,CSVEDRQGIEQYF,TGCAGCGTTGAAGATCGTCAGGGAATCGAGCAGTACTTC
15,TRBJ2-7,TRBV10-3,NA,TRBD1,CAIRQGQGATYEQYF,TGTGCCATCAGGCAGGGACAGGGGGCGACCTACGAGCAGTACTTC
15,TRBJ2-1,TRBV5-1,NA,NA,CASSLFWQRGTEQFF,TGCGCCAGCAGCTTGTTCTGGCAACGCGGTACGGAGCAGTTCTTC
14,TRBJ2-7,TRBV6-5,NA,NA,CASSSGSRPYEQYF,TGTGCCAGCAGTTCCGGGTCACGTCCCTACGAGCAGTACTTC
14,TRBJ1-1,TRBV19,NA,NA,CASSTETGNTEAFF,TGTGCCAGTAGTACCGAAACAGGGAACACTGAAGCTTTCTTT
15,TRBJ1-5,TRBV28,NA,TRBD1,CASSGGQYNNQPQHF,TGTGCCAGCAGTGGGGGACAGTATAACAATCAGCCCCAGCATTTT
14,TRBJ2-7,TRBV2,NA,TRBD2,CASSHSGVSYEQYF,TGTGCCAGCAGCCATAGCGGGGTTTCCTACGAGCAGTACTTC
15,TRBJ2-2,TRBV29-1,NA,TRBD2,CSVGVAGGQTGELFF,TGCAGCGTTGGAGTAGCGGGAGGGCAAACCGGGGAGCTGTTTTTT
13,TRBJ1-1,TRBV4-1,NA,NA,CASSLQGSTEAFF,TGCGCCAGCAGCTTACAGGGAAGTACTGAAGCTTTCTTT
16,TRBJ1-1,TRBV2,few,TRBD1,CASSEGTGGMNTEAFF,TGTGCCAGCAGTGAAGGGACAGGGGGGATGAACACTGAAGCTTTCTTT
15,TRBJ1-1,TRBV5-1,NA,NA,CASSLGIREGTEAFF,TGCGCCAGCAGCTTGGGTATAAGAGAGGGCACTGAAGCTTTCTTT
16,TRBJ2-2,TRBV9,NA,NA,CASSLSEGVNTGELFF,TGTGCCAGCAGCCTTTCAGAGGGGGTGAACACCGGGGAGCTGTTTTTT
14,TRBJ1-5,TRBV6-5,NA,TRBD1,CASSKGALNQPQHF,TGTGCCAGCAGTAAGGGGGCATTAAATCAGCCCCAGCATTTT
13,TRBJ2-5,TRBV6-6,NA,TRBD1,CASSRGQQETQYF,TGTGCCAGCAGCCGGGGACAGCAAGAGACCCAGTACTTC
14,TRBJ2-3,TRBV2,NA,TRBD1,CASKDRSNTDTQYF,TGTGCCAGCAAGGACAGGAGTAACACAGATACGCAGTATTTT
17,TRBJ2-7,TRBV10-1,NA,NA,CASSEPRDQGRSYEQYF,TGCGCCAGCAGTGAGCCCCGGGACCAGGGGCGGTCCTACGAGCAGTACTTC
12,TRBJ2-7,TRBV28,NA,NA,CASSLSSVEQYF,TGTGCCAGCAGTTTATCGTCCGTCGAGCAGTACTTC
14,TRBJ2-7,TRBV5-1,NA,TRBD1,CASSGGTGTYEQYF,TGCGCCAGCAGCGGGGGGACAGGTACCTACGAGCAGTACTTC
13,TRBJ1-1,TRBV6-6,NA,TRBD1,CASIGTAVPEAFF,TGTGCCAGCATCGGGACAGCTGTTCCTGAAGCTTTCTTT
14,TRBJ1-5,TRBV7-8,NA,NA,CASSGGSRDQPQNF,TGTGCCAGCTCTGGGGGCAGCCGGGATCAGCCCCAGAATTTT
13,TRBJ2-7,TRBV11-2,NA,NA,CASSNRDSYEQYF,TGTGCCAGCAGCAACCGGGACTCCTACGAGCAGTACTTC
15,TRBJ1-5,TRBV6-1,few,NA,CASSEGLRSNQPQHF,TGTGCCAGCAGTGAGGGACTGCGATCTAATCAGCCCCAGCATTTT
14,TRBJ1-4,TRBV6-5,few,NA,CASSYRWPGEKLFF,TGTGCCAGCAGTTACCGGTGGCCGGGTGAAAAACTGTTTTTT
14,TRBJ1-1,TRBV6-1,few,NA,CASSEAGGNTEAFF,TGTGCCAGCAGTGAGGCCGGCGGGAACACTGAAGCTTTCTTT
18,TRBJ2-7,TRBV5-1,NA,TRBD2,CASSSLGLAGVESYEQYF,TGCGCCAGCAGCTCACTCGGACTAGCGGGGGTCGAGTCCTACGAGCAGTACTTC
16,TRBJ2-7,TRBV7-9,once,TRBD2,CASSPETSGMGDEQYF,TGTGCCAGCAGCCCAGAGACTAGCGGGATGGGGGACGAGCAGTACTTC
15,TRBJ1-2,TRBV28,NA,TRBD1,CASSPTGLYLYGYTF,TGTGCCAGCAGTCCGACAGGGCTGTATCTCTATGGCTACACCTTC
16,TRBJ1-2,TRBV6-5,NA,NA,CASSLGAGRSNYGYTF,TGTGCCAGCAGTTTAGGGGCGGGGAGGAGTAACTATGGCTACACCTTC
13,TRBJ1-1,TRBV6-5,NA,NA,CASSPRGFTEAFF,TGTGCCAGCAGTCCCAGGGGTTTCACTGAAGCTTTCTTT
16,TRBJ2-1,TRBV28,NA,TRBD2,CASSAAGLAASNEQFF,TGTGCCAGCAGCGCGGCGGGACTAGCGGCCTCTAATGAGCAGTTCTTC
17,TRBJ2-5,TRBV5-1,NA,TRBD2,CASSLALAGFIQETQYF,TGCGCCAGCAGCTTGGCATTAGCGGGGTTTATCCAAGAGACCCAGTACTTC
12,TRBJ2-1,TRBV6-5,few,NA,CASSDRYNEQFF,TGTGCCAGCAGTGACAGGTACAATGAGCAGTTCTTC
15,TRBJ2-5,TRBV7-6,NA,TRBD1,CASSFLAGGVETQYF,TGTGCCAGCAGCTTTTTGGCAGGGGGCGTAGAGACCCAGTACTTC
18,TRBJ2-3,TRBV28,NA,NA,CASTTGSLLDSSTDTQYF,TGTGCCAGCACTACTGGGAGTCTTCTAGATTCTAGCACAGATACGCAGTATTTT
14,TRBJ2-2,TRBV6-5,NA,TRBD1,CASRSTGITGELFF,TGTGCCAGCCGCTCGACAGGGATCACCGGGGAGCTGTTTTTT
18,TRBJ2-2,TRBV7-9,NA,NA,CASSFNRDSGRLAGELFF,TGTGCCAGCAGCTTTAACCGGGACTCGGGTCGTCTGGCCGGGGAGCTGTTTTTT
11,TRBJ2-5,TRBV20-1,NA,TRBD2,CSGGGKETQYF,TGCAGTGGGGGGGGGAAAGAGACCCAGTACTTC
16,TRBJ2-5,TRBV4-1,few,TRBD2,CASSQNLAGKQETQYF,TGCGCCAGCAGCCAAAATCTAGCGGGAAAGCAAGAGACCCAGTACTTC